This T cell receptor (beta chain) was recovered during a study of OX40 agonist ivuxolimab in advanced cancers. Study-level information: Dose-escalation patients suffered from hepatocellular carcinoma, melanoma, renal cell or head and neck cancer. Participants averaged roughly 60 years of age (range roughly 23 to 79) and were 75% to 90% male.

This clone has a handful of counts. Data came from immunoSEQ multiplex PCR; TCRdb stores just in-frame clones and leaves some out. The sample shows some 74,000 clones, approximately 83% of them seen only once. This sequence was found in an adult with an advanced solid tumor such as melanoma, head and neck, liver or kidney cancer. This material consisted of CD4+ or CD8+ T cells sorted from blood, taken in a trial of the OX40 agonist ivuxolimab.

The CDR3 coding sequence is TGTGCCACCAGCAGAGACCAAAAAACCGGGGAGCTGTTTTTT. Protein product: CATSRDQKTGELFF. The rearrangement uses TRBV15 and TRBJ2-2, with D uncertain. Germline CDR1 is LNHNV and CDR2 is YYDKDF (reference sequence). This CDR3 contains 14 residues. The V and J ends lost 0 bases and 5 bases respectively, with 7 bases between them.